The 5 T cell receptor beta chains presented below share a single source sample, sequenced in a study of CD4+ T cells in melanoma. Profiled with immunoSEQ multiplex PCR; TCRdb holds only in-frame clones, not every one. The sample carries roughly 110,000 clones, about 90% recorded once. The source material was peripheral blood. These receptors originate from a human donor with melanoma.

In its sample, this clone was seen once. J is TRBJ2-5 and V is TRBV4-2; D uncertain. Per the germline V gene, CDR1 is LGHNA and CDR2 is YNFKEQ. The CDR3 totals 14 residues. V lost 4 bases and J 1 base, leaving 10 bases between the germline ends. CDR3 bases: TGTGCCAGCAGCCGCCTCCTAGTCCAAGAGACCCAGTACTTC. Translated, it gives CASSRLLVQETQYF.

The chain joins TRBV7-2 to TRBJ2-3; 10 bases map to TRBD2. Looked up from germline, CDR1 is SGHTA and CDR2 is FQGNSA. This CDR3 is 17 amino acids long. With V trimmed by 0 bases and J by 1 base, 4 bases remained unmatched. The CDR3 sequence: CASSLALTSGGTDTQYF. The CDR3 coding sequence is TGTGCCAGCAGCTTAGCGTTAACTAGCGGGGGCACAGATACGCAGTATTTT.

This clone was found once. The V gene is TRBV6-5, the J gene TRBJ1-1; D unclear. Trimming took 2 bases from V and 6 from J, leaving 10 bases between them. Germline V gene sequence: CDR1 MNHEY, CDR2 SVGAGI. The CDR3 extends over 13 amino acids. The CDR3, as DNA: TGTGCCAGCAGTTACGAGGACGATCCTGAAGCTTTCTTT. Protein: CASSYEDDPEAFF.

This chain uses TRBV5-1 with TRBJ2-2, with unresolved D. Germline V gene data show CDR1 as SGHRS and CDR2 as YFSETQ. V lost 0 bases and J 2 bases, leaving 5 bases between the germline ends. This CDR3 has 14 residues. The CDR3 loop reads CASSLGTNTGELFF. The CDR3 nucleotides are TGCGCCAGCAGCTTGGGCACAAACACCGGGGAGCTGTTTTTT.

The CDR3 loop is CATSSNSYGYTF. Written as DNA, the CDR3 is TGTGCCACCAGCAGCAACAGCTATGGCTACACCTTC. This chain uses TRBV15 with TRBJ1-2, with unresolved D. The CDR3 is 12 amino acids. Germline V lookup: CDR1 LNHNV, CDR2 YYDKDF (reference sequence). V was trimmed by 3 bases and J by 4 bases, leaving 6 bases between them. The full variable domain, rest sourced from reference TRBV15 and TRBJ1-2, is DAMVIQNPRYQVTQFGKPVTLSCSQTLNHNVMYWYQQKSSQAPKLLFHYYDKDFNNEADTPDNFQSRRPNTSFCFLDIRSPGLGDTAMYLCATSSNSYGYTFGSGTRLTVV.